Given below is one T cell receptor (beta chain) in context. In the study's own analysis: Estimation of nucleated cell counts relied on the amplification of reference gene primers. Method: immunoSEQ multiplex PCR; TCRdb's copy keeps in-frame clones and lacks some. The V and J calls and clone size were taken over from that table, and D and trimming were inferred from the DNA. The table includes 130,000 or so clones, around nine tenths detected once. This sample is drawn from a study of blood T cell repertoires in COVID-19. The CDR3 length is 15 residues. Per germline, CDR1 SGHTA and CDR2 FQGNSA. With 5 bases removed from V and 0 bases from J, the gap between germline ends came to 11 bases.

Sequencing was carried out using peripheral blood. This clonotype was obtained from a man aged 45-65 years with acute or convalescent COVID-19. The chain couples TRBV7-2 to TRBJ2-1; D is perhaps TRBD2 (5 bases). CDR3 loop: CASSHTRPSYNEQFF. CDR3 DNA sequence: TGTGCCAGCAGCCATACTAGGCCCTCCTACAATGAGCAGTTCTTC.